These T cell receptor beta chains were read from a single sample in a study of T cell responses to AZD1222 COVID-19 vaccine. Sequenced by immunoSEQ multiplex PCR; TCRdb stores in-frame clones only, minus some. This table holds roughly 130,000 clones, around 94% found once. Sequencing was performed on peripheral blood, taken on day 0 of AZD1222 vaccination. All receptors come from an adult in good health. Each CDR3 is given with its conserved first and last residue. Fields, in order: CDR3 protein, CDR3 DNA, clone size, J gene, V gene, D gene. The D gene is left open where the match is weak. Not all rows give a size; the values are once, few, many and, for expanded clones, a class.

CDR3 protein: CASTENTGASYGYTF
CDR3 DNA: TGTGCCAGCACCGAAAACACAGGGGCCTCCTATGGCTACACCTTC
clone size: -
J gene: TRBJ1-2
V gene: TRBV6-5
D gene: TRBD1

CDR3 protein: CASSAFRTGDSPLHF
CDR3 DNA: TGTGCCAGTAGTGCCTTTCGGACAGGAGATTCACCCCTCCACTTT
clone size: -
J gene: TRBJ1-6
V gene: TRBV19
D gene: TRBD1

CDR3 protein: CASSVTIGTPFSYNSPLHF
CDR3 DNA: TGTGCCAGCAGTGTAACAATCGGGACTCCTTTCTCCTATAATTCACCCCTCCACTTT
clone size: -
J gene: TRBJ1-6
V gene: TRBV6-1
D gene: -

CDR3 protein: CASSYSEGANYGYTF
CDR3 DNA: TGTGCCAGCAGTTACTCGGAGGGGGCTAACTATGGCTACACCTTC
clone size: -
J gene: TRBJ1-2
V gene: TRBV6-6
D gene: -

CDR3 protein: CASSGLGWEQFF
CDR3 DNA: TGTGCCAGCAGCGGACTAGGGTGGGAGCAGTTCTTC
clone size: -
J gene: TRBJ2-1
V gene: TRBV7-9
D gene: TRBD2

CDR3 protein: CASSFGGDGYTF
CDR3 DNA: TGTGCCAGCAGTTTTGGGGGGGATGGCTACACCTTC
clone size: -
J gene: TRBJ1-2
V gene: TRBV27
D gene: -

CDR3 protein: CAWSWGGNEKLFF
CDR3 DNA: TGTGCCTGGAGTTGGGGGGGAAATGAAAAACTGTTTTTT
clone size: -
J gene: TRBJ1-4
V gene: TRBV30
D gene: -

CDR3 protein: CASSKEDVGGYTF
CDR3 DNA: TGTGCCAGCAGCAAAGAGGATGTGGGGGGCTACACCTTC
clone size: -
J gene: TRBJ1-2
V gene: TRBV4-2
D gene: -

CDR3 protein: CASSLTRTDYNEQFF
CDR3 DNA: TGTGCCAGCAGCCTGACCCGGACAGACTACAATGAGCAGTTCTTC
clone size: -
J gene: TRBJ2-1
V gene: TRBV7-9
D gene: -

CDR3 protein: CSASRIEGNSPLHF
CDR3 DNA: TGCAGTGCTAGTCGGATCGAGGGTAATTCACCCCTCCACTTT
clone size: -
J gene: TRBJ1-6
V gene: TRBV20-1
D gene: -

CDR3 protein: CASTANRGTEAFF
CDR3 DNA: TGTGCCAGTACCGCAAATCGGGGCACTGAAGCTTTCTTT
clone size: -
J gene: TRBJ1-1
V gene: TRBV19
D gene: -

CDR3 protein: CASSPVGSDTQYF
CDR3 DNA: TGCGCCAGCAGCCCAGTGGGGTCAGATACGCAGTATTTT
clone size: -
J gene: TRBJ2-3
V gene: TRBV4-1
D gene: -

CDR3 protein: CASRGTLNTEAFF
CDR3 DNA: TGTGCCAGCAGGGGCACGTTGAACACTGAAGCTTTCTTT
clone size: -
J gene: TRBJ1-1
V gene: TRBV7-3
D gene: -

CDR3 protein: CASSIKGNSPLHF
CDR3 DNA: TGTGCCAGTAGTATCAAGGGAAATTCACCCCTCCACTTT
clone size: -
J gene: TRBJ1-6
V gene: TRBV19
D gene: -

CDR3 protein: CASSPPPSGGPEFF
CDR3 DNA: TGTGCCAGCAGTCCTCCTCCTAGCGGGGGCCCCGAGTTCTTC
clone size: once
J gene: TRBJ2-1
V gene: TRBV28
D gene: TRBD2

CDR3 protein: CASSARAGVSYEQYF
CDR3 DNA: TGTGCCAGCAGCGCCCGAGCGGGGGTTTCCTACGAGCAGTACTTC
clone size: -
J gene: TRBJ2-7
V gene: TRBV14
D gene: TRBD2

CDR3 protein: CASSTGQGAGYGYTF
CDR3 DNA: TGTGCCAGCAGCACCGGACAGGGGGCGGGATATGGCTACACCTTC
clone size: -
J gene: TRBJ1-2
V gene: TRBV3-1/TRBV3-2
D gene: TRBD1